This TCR beta chain was recorded in a study of CD8 T cells in ankylosing spondylitis. For this clonotype: Its matching antigen is unknown.

Study results and limitations: Disease-linked clones bore a CD8+ phenotype, appearing relatively rarely in peripheral blood. Earlier reports found some motif variants in synovial fluid and blood in reactive arthritis. Matched synovial fluid from ankylosing spondylitis patients was reported to be enriched for disease-linked clones. Within ankylosing spondylitis blood, a TCR beta motif made up of eight or nine highly homologous variants appeared to be characteristic.

Libraries of TCR beta came from quantitative 5'-RACE with molecular barcodes. A single record per CDR3 protein comes from TCRdb applying MiXCR to the 5' RACE reads. The sample records some 140,000 distinct CDR3 sequences, approximately 17% being singletons. There are 13 residues in the CDR3. With 5 bases clipped from V and 4 bases from J, the junction kept 5 bases outside the gene matches. Germline V lookup: CDR1 DFQATT, CDR2 SNEGSKA (reference sequence). The TCR comes from a male donor with ankylosing spondylitis. The genes are TRBV20-1 and TRBJ2-7; 10 positions match TRBD1. The sequencing input was blood, either unsorted or a sorted T cell fraction (not recorded which). CDR3 DNA: TGCAGTGCTGACAGGGGGCGCGCGTACGAGCAGTACTTC. Its translation is CSADRGRAYEQYF.